One sample yielded the 11 T cell receptor beta chains listed below, sequenced in a study of blood T cells in healthy people across ages. A second PCR, run for roughly 7 to 11 cycles, used a sample-barcoded 5' primer plus a J-beta primer mix. Each CDR3 protein gets one entry after TCRdb re-called the 5' RACE reads with MiXCR. The sample lists about a million distinct CDR3 sequences, roughly 48% seen once, with roughly 13% in the top ten. Material for sequencing was blood. These receptors came from a man aged 30 to 39 in good health.

The chain recombines TRBV19 with TRBJ2-7; D is possibly TRBD1 (6 bases). This CDR3 spans 14 amino acids. V gave up 6 bases and J gave up 0 bases, with 12 bases separating them. Germline loops: CDR1 LNHDA, CDR2 SQIVND (reference sequence). The CDR3 is CASRPGHSSYEQYF. In nucleotides, the CDR3 is TGTGCCAGTAGACCGGGACATTCCTCCTACGAGCAGTACTTC.

The chain has TRBV9 and TRBJ1-2; D is uncertain. V was pared by 3 bases and J by 8 bases, with 14 bases between. The V gene's germline CDR1 is SGDLS and CDR2 YYNGEE. The CDR3 is 13 amino acids. The CDR3 coding sequence is TGTGCCAGCAGCGGAGGCGGGCAGAGGGGCTACACCTTC. Protein product: CASSGGGQRGYTF.

This clonotype occurred a few times. This chain connects TRBV29-1 to TRBJ1-1, with D possibly being TRBD1 (6 bases). V lost 2 bases and J 4 bases, leaving 17 bases between the germline ends. The CDR3 length is 15 residues. Germline CDR1 reads SQVTM; CDR2 reads ANQGSEA. CDR3 DNA: TGCAGCGTTGAACAACAGGGCGTTTTTAGCACTGAAGCTTTCTTT. Protein: CSVEQQGVFSTEAFF. Supplemented by reference TRBV29-1 and TRBJ1-1, the full variable domain reads SAVISQKPSRDICQRGTSLTIQCQVDSQVTMMFWYRQQPGQSLTLIATANQGSEATYESGFVIDKFPISRPNLTFSTLTVSNMSPEDSSIYLCSVEQQGVFSTEAFFGQGTRLTVV.

This clonotype was detected only a few times. The V call is TRBV6-2 or TRBV6-3, the J call TRBJ1-2; D is perhaps TRBD1 (5 bases). Germline CDR1 MNHEY, CDR2 SVGEGT. Deletions cut 5 bases from V and 0 bases from J, with 10 bases between. This CDR3 is built from 14 residues. This CDR3 is CASSKGPTNYGYTF. The CDR3 bases are TGTGCCAGCAGTAAGGGGCCTACTAACTATGGCTACACCTTC.

This clonotype has more than one count but fewer than ten. The chain recombines TRBV28 with TRBJ2-6; the D gene is possibly TRBD1 (6 bases). Germline CDR1 is MDHEN and CDR2 is SYDVKM. The CDR3 consists of 18 residues. The ends were cut back, 4 bases at V and 4 bases at J, with 20 bases in the middle. The CDR3, as DNA: TGTGCCAGCAGTTCGATGGTTGGGGGCACGGGCGGGGCCAACGTCCTGACTTTC. Encoded protein: CASSSMVGGTGGANVLTF. Using reference TRBV28 and TRBJ2-6 for the parts outside the CDR3, the full variable domain is DVKVTQSSRYLVKRTGEKVFLECVQDMDHENMFWYRQDPGLGLRLIYFSYDVKMKEKGDIPEGYSVSREKKERFSLILESASTNQTSMYLCASSSMVGGTGGANVLTFGAGSRLTVL.

This clonotype has only a few counts. V usage is TRBV27 and J usage is TRBJ1-2; no definite D call. This CDR3 contains 14 residues. The V gene's germline CDR1 is MNHEY and CDR2 SMNVEV (reference sequence). With 3 bases removed from V and 3 bases from J, the gap between germline ends came to 11 bases. CDR3 region: CASSFATGYYGYTF. Written as DNA, the CDR3 is TGTGCCAGCAGTTTTGCGACGGGGTACTATGGCTACACCTTC.

This clonotype was counted a few times. In DNA, the CDR3 is TGCGCCAGCAGTGACCGACTAGCGAGCCAAGAGACCCAGTACTTC. This sequence encodes CASSDRLASQETQYF. V and J are TRBV10-2 and TRBJ2-5; 8 nucleotides line up with TRBD2. Trimming took 3 bases from V and 1 from J; bases not matched to a gene: 4. The CDR3 runs 15 residues. Per germline, CDR1 WSHSY and CDR2 SAAADI.

The chain links TRBV27 to TRBJ2-2; D possibly uses TRBD1 or TRBD2 (6 bases each). Germline CDR1 MNHEY, CDR2 SMNVEV (reference sequence). The V gene lost 7 bases and the J gene lost 7 bases, with 10 bases spanning the gap. The CDR3 runs 12 residues. CDR3 in amino acids: CASTRGDGELFF. Written as DNA, the CDR3 is TGTGCCAGCACGAGGGGGGACGGGGAGCTGTTTTTT.

The chain has TRBV29-1 and TRBJ2-7; D remains ambiguous. This CDR3 is built from 14 residues. CDR1 is SQVTM and CDR2 is ANQGSEA in the germline V gene. V was cut by 5 bases and J by 0 bases, with 14 bases left in between. The CDR3 is CSVHDRGSSYEQYF. DNA for the CDR3: TGCAGCGTTCACGACCGAGGAAGCTCCTACGAGCAGTACTTC.

A few counts support this clonotype. The chain couples TRBV6-2 or TRBV6-3 to TRBJ2-5, with a tentative D call TRBD1 (5 bases). The CDR3 loop spans 16 amino acids. CDR1 MNHEY and CDR2 SVGEGT come from the germline V gene. V was trimmed by 2 bases and J by 0 bases, leaving 13 bases between them. The CDR3 coding sequence is TGTGCCAGCAGTTACGGAAGGGGCCCCTACCAAGAGACCCAGTACTTC. This gives the protein CASSYGRGPYQETQYF.

The chain couples TRBV10-3 to TRBJ2-3, with 10 bases fitting TRBD2. CDR1 ENHRY and CDR2 SYGVKD come from the germline V gene. The CDR3 contains 18 residues. V dropped 8 bases and J dropped 1; count of bases not matched to a gene: 15. The CDR3 loop reads CAIGSSGRALEGTDTQYF. The DNA for the CDR3 is TGTGCCATCGGGTCTAGCGGGAGAGCACTCGAGGGCACAGATACGCAGTATTTT.